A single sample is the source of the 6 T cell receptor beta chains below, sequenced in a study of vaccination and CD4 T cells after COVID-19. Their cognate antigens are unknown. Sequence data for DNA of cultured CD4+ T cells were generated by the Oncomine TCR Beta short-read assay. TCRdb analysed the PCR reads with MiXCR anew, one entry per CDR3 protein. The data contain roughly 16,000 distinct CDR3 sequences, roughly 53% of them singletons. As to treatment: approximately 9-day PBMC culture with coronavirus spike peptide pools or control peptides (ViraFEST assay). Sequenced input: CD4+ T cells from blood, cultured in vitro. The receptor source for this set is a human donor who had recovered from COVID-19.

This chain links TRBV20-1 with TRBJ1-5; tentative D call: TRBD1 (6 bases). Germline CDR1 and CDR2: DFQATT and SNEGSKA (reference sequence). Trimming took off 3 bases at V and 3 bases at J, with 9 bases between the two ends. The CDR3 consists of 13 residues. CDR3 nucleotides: TGCAGTGCTAGTCGGGGGCTCAATCAGCCCCAGCATTTT. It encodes CSASRGLNQPQHF.

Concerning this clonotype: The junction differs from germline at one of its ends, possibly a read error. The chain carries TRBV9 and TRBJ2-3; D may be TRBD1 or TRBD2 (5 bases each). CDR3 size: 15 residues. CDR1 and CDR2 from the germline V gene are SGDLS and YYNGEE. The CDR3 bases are TGTGCCAACAGCTCCCGGGACGGGAGCACAGATACGCAGTATTTT. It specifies CANSSRDGSTDTQYF.

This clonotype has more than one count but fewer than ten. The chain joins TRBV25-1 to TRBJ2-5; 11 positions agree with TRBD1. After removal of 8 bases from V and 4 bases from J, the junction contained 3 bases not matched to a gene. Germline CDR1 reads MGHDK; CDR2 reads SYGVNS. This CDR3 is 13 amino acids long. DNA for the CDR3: TGTGCCAGCGGACAGGGGGCAAGAGAGACCCAGTACTTC. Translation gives CASGQGARETQYF.

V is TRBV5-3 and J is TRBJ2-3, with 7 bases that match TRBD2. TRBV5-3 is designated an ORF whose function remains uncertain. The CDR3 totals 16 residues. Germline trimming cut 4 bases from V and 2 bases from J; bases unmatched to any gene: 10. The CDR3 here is CARSLCLGRVTDTQYF. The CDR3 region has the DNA TGTGCCAGAAGCCTTTGCCTTGGGAGGGTCACAGATACGCAGTATTTT.

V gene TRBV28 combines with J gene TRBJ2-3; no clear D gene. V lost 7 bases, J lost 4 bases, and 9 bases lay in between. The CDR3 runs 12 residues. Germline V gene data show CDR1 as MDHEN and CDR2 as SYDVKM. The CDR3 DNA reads TGTGCCAGCAACCCCCGGGCAGATACGCAGTATTTT. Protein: CASNPRADTQYF.

CDR3 nucleotides: TGCAGTGCTAGGATGGGACAGGGAACTGGCTACACCTTC. It specifies CSARMGQGTGYTF. V gene TRBV20-1 combines with J gene TRBJ1-2; 9 bases line up with TRBD1. V lost 3 bases to trimming and J lost 7 bases; unmatched junction nucleotides: 6. Germline V CDR1 and CDR2: DFQATT, SNEGSKA (reference sequence). This CDR3 is built from 13 residues.